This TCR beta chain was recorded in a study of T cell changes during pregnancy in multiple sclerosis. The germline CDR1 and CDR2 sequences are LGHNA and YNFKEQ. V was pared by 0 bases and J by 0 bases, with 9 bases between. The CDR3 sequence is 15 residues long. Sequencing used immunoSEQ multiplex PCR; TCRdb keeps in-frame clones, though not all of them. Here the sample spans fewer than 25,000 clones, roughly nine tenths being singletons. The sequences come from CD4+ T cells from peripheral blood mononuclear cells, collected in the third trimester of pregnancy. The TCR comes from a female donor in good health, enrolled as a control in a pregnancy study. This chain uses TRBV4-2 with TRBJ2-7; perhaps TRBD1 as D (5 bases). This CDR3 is CASSQDRVSSYEQYF. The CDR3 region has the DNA TGTGCCAGCAGCCAAGACAGGGTTAGCTCCTACGAGCAGTACTTC.